This T cell receptor (beta chain) comes out of a study of T cells in tuberculosis. In germline, CDR1 is MNHEY, CDR2 SMNVEV (reference sequence). V dropped 5 bases and J dropped 1; count of bases not matched to a gene: 10. This CDR3 is 16 amino acids long. Points from the study as a whole: The TCR-beta difference was not significant; alpha differences partly reflected length.

Time point meaning: new active TB diagnosis, blood taken before or within 7 days of starting treatment. Each donor contributed 85,000 to 100,000 T cells on average, unsorted. The repertoire was sequenced with immunoSEQ multiplex PCR; TCRdb's copy has only in-frame clones and lacks some. The sample shows roughly 35,000 clones, about 91% of them seen only once. This clone was recorded once. Its specificity is not known. This TCR was sampled from an adult with tuberculosis. Some clones in this sample may be carry-over from other donors' samples. The chain carries TRBV27 and TRBJ2-7, with TRBD1 identical over 8 bases. This material consisted of PBMCs, taken at tuberculosis diagnosis. The DNA for the CDR3 is TGTGCCAGCAGTACACCCGCCCGACAGGGGTCCTACGAGCAGTACTTC. Protein: CASSTPARQGSYEQYF.